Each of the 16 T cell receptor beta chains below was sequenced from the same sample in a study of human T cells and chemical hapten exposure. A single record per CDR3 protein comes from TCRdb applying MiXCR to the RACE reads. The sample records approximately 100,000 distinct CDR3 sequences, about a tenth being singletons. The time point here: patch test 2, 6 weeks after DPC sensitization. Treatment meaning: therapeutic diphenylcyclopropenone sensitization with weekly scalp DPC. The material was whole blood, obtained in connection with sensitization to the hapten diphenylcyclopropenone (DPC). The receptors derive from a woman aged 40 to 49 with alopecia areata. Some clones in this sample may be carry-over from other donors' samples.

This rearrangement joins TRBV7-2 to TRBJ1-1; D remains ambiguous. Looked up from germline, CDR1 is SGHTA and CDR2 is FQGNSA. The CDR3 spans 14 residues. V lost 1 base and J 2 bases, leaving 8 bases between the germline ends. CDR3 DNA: TGTGCCAGCAGCTTAGGGCGTGGTAACACTGAAGCTTTCTTT. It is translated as CASSLGRGNTEAFF.

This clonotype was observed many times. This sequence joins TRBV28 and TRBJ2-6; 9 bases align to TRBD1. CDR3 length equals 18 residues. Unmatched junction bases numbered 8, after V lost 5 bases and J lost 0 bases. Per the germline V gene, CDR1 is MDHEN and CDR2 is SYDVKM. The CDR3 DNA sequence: TGTGCCAGCAGTAAACCGGGACAGGGTTTCTCTGGGGCCAACGTCCTGACTTTC. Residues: CASSKPGQGFSGANVLTF. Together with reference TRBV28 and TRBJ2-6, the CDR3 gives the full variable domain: DVKVTQSSRYLVKRTGEKVFLECVQDMDHENMFWYRQDPGLGLRLIYFSYDVKMKEKGDIPEGYSVSREKKERFSLILESASTNQTSMYLCASSKPGQGFSGANVLTFGAGSRLTVL.

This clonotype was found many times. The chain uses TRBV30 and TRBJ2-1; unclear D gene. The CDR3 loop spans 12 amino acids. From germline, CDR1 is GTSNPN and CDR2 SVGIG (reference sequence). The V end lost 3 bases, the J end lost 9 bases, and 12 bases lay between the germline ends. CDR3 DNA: TGTGCCTGGAGCCTTGTGGGGTTTGAGCAGTTCTTC. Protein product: CAWSLVGFEQFF. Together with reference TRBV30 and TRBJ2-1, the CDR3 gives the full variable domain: SQTIHQWPATLVQPVGSPLSLECTVEGTSNPNLYWYRQAAGRGLQLLFYSVGIGQISSEVPQNLSASRPQDRQFILSSKKLLLSDSGFYLCAWSLVGFEQFFGPGTRLTVL.

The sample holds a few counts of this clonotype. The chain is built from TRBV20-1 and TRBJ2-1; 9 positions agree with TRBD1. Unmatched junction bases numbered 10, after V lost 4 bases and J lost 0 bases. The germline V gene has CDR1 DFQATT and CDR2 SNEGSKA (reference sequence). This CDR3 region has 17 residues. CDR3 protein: CSAIRTGDAGSYNEQFF. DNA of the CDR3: TGCAGTGCTATCCGGACAGGGGACGCGGGCTCCTACAATGAGCAGTTCTTC.

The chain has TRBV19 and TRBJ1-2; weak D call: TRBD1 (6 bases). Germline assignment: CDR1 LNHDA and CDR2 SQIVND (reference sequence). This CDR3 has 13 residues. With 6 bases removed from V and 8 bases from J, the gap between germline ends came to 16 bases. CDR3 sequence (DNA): TGTGCCAGTAGCCCACAGGGCATATACGGCTACACCTTC. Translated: CASSPQGIYGYTF.

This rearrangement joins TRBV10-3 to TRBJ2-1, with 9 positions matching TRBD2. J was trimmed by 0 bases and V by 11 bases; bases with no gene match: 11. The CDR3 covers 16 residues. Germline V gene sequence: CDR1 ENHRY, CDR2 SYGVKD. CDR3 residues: CAVTLAGATSYNEQFF. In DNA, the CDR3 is TGTGCCGTCACCTTAGCGGGGGCTACCTCCTACAATGAGCAGTTCTTC.

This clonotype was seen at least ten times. CDR3 sequence: CASSYGGTGKYSNQPQHF. CDR3 DNA: TGTGCCAGCAGTTACGGCGGGACAGGGAAGTATAGCAATCAGCCCCAGCATTTT. The rearrangement uses TRBV6-6 and TRBJ1-5, with 9 bases identical to TRBD1. Germline V CDR1 and CDR2: MNHNY, SVGAGI (reference sequence). The CDR3 is 18 amino acids. With V trimmed by 2 bases and J by 0 bases, 8 bases remained unmatched.

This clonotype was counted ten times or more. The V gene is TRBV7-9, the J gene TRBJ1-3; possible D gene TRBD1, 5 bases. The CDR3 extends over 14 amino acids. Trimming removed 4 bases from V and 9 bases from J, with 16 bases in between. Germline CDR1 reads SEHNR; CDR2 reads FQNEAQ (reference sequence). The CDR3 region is CASSYSRRDGTIYF. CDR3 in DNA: TGTGCCAGCAGCTACAGCCGGAGGGACGGCACCATATATTTT.

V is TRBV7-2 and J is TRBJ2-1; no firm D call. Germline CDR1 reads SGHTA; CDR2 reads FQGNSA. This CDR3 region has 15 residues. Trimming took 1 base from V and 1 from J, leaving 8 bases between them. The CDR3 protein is CASSLEQTSYNEQFF. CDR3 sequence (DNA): TGTGCCAGCAGCTTAGAACAGACTTCCTACAATGAGCAGTTCTTC.

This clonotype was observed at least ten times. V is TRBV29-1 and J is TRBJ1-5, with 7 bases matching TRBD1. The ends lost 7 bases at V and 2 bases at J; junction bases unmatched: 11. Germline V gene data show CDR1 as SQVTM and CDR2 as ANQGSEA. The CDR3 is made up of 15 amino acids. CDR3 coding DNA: TGCAGCGCGGTTCTACAGGGGTTCGGCAATCAGCCCCAGCATTTT. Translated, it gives CSAVLQGFGNQPQHF.

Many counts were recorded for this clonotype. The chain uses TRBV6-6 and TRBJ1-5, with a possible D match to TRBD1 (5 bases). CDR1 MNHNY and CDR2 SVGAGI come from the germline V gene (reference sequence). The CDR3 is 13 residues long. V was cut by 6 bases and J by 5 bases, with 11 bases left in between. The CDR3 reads CASRDSEHQPQHF. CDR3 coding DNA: TGTGCCAGCAGAGACAGTGAACATCAGCCCCAGCATTTT.

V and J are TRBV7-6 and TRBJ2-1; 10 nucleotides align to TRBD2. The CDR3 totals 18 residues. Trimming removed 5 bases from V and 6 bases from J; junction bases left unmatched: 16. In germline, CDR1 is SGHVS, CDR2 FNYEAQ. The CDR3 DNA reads TGTGCCAGCAGCCGTTTGCCCCTGATAGCGGGGGGCCTCAATGAGCAGTTCTTC. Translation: CASSRLPLIAGGLNEQFF. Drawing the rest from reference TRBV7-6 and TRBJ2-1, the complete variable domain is GAGVSQSPRYKVTKRGQDVALRCDPISGHVSLYWYRQALGQGPEFLTYFNYEAQQDKSGLPNDRFSAERPEGSISTLTIQRTEQRDSAMYRCASSRLPLIAGGLNEQFFGPGTRLTVL.

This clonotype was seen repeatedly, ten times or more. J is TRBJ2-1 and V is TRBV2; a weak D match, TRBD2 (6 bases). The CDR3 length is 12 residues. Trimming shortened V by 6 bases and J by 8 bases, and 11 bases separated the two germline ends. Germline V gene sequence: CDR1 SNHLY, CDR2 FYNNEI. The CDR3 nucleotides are TGTGCCAGCAGGGAATGGGGGGATGAGCAGTTCTTC. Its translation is CASREWGDEQFF.

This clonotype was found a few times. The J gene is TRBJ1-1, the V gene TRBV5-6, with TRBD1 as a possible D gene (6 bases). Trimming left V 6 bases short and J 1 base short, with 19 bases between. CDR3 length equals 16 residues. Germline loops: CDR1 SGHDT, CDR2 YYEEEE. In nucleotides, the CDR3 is TGTGCCAGCACCTTAATTATAGGGGGGGCGAACACTGAAGCTTTCTTT. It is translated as CASTLIIGGANTEAFF.

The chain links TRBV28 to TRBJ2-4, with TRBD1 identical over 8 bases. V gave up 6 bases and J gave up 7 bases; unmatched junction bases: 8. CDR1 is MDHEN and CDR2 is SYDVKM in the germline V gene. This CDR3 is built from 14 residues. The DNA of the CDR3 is TGTGCCAGCAGGGGCCGGACAGGGATGAACATTCAGTACTTC. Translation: CASRGRTGMNIQYF.

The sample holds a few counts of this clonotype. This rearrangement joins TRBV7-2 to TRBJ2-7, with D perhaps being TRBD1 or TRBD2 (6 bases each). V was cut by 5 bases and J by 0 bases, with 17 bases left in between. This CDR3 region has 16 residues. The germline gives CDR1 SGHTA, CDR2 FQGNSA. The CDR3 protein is CASSPRPGGASYEQYF. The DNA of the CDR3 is TGTGCCAGCAGCCCTAGGCCCGGGGGCGCCTCCTACGAGCAGTACTTC.